This T cell receptor beta chain was retrieved from a study of T-cell reconstitution after alpha-beta-depleted transplantation in children (dated by TCRdb to about 2016). Background on the whole study: Using TCR repertoire profiling, the study quantitatively followed how T-cell immune reconstitution unfolded in children after TCRalphabeta/CD19-depleted allogeneic hematopoietic cell transplantation.

The germline V gene (reference sequence) gives CDR1 as DFQATT and CDR2 as SNEGSKA. From cysteine to phenylalanine, the CDR3 is 13 amino acids long. The entry retains the CDR3 DNA only, 39 bases that are in frame from base 1. Clipping removes 3 bases from V and 8 bases from J, with 3 as the unmatched junction base count. In regard to this clonotype: What this receptor recognizes is not known. No base quality information exists; no much larger clone differs at one position.

To prepare the library, PCR was applied. Reads for this sample came from an Illumina HiSeq 2500. Molecular barcoding was employed in the preparation of TCR libraries, with unique molecular identifiers being used to normalize TCRbeta repertoire quantification. Clones were called with MiXCR by TCRdb after fastp trimmed the public reads at Q25, and only in-frame beta chains were retained. Duplicate CDR3 protein sequences are folded into a single record with the most common DNA and genes. Counted in this sample were approximately 350,000 distinct CDR3 sequences; roughly 15% of them appeared once. Clones ranked in the top ten supply around 4% of the sample.

The material was PBMCs, obtained from the stem cell graft. The chain uses TRBV20-1 and TRBJ2-1; 11 nucleotides in the junction match TRBD2. The source of this sequence is a human donor who donated a stem cell graft to a child with Fanconi anemia. The bases are TGCAGTGCTAGGCTAGCGGGGGGAGATGAGCAGTTCTTC. This translates into CSARLAGGDEQFF.